The T cell receptor beta chain under discussion was sequenced for a study of blood T cell repertoires in COVID-19. Turning to the study itself: The cDNA or gDNA used as material had been derived from T cells, B-cell-depleted T cells, or PBMCs.

Clones were sequenced by immunoSEQ multiplex PCR, and TCRdb holds only the in-frame ones, with some missing. The table includes over 350,000 clones, more than 75% detected once. Germline V gene sequence: CDR1 MNHEY, CDR2 SVGAGI. J lost 3 bases, V lost 2 bases, and 1 base had no gene match. This CDR3 comprises 15 residues. The sample taken for sequencing was PBMCs or T cells enriched from blood (not recorded which). The receptor was derived from a woman between 18 and 29 years old who had recovered from COVID-19. The chain has TRBV6-5 and TRBJ2-1; 10 bases are a match to TRBD1. CDR3 in amino acids: CASSYGQGVYNEQFF. In nucleotides, the CDR3 is TGTGCCAGCAGTTACGGACAGGGGGTCTACAATGAGCAGTTCTTC.